Shown below are 13 T cell receptor beta chains from a single sample sequenced in a study of blood T cell repertoires in COVID-19. Method: immunoSEQ multiplex PCR; TCRdb's copy keeps in-frame clones and lacks some. The table includes about 200,000 clones, approximately 79% detected once. Sequenced input: peripheral blood. These receptors all come from a human donor in a cohort sampled during active COVID-19.

The V call is TRBV18, the J call TRBJ2-3; 10 positions match TRBD2. The V gene end was trimmed by 0 bases and the J gene end by 11 bases; junction bases not matched to a gene: 11. CDR3 length: 16 amino acids. Germline V lookup: CDR1 KGHSH, CDR2 LQKENI. CDR3 amino acids: CASSPPSLAGVVWQYF. The CDR3 DNA follows: TGTGCCAGCTCACCACCGTCGCTAGCGGGAGTGGTTTGGCAGTATTTT.

This chain links TRBV21-1 with TRBJ2-7; the table's D gene call, TRBD2, was not cross checked with the DNA. TRBV21-1 is recorded as a pseudogene. CDR3 size: 18 residues. The DNA of the CDR3 is TGTGCCAGCAGCAAGACCATAGCACTAGCGGGAGACTCCTACGAGCAGTACTTC. Translated, it gives CASSKTIALAGDSYEQYF.

This clone occurred a few times. At the DNA level, this CDR3 is encoded by other sequences in the same sample as well. The chain has TRBV9 and TRBJ1-5, with 10 bases matching TRBD1. The ends lost 4 bases at V and 4 bases at J; junction bases unmatched: 2. Germline CDR1 and CDR2: SGDLS and YYNGEE. The CDR3 spans 14 residues. This CDR3 reads CASSPGQGNQPQHF. In nucleotides, the CDR3 is TGTGCCAGCAGCCCGGGACAGGGGAATCAGCCCCAGCATTTT.

V and J are TRBV4-3 and TRBJ1-2, with D possibly being TRBD1 (6 bases). The V end lost 0 bases, the J end lost 6 bases, and 11 bases lay between the germline ends. The V gene's germline CDR1 is LGHNA and CDR2 YSLEER. This CDR3 spans 14 amino acids. CDR3 sequence: CASSQDAGDHGYTF. CDR3 DNA sequence: TGCGCCAGCAGCCAAGATGCAGGGGACCATGGCTACACCTTC.

In this sample, this clone turned up once. The chain has TRBV28 and TRBJ1-2, with 9 nucleotides matching TRBD1. Germline-derived CDR1 and CDR2 are MDHEN and SYDVKM. The CDR3 has 14 residues. Losses at the gene ends were 6 bases for V and 3 bases for J; bases not matched to a gene: 5. The CDR3 sequence: CASRSGTGYYGYTF. The CDR3 DNA is TGTGCCAGCAGATCCGGGACAGGGTACTATGGCTACACCTTC.

The chain uses TRBV7-9 and TRBJ1-5; 11 bases align to TRBD1. This CDR3 region has 16 residues. Germline CDR1 and CDR2: SEHNR and FQNEAQ (reference sequence). Trimming at V came to 1 base and at J to 6 bases, leaving 5 bases not matched to a gene. In nucleotides, the CDR3 is TGTGCCAGCAGCTTAGGGGACAGGGGGGTGGTTCAGCCCCAGCATTTT. Protein product: CASSLGDRGVVQPQHF.

This clone appeared a few times. The chain uses TRBV6-5 and TRBJ1-1; TRBD1 aligns across 9 bases. The CDR3 is made up of 11 amino acids. Losses at the gene ends were 9 bases for V and 4 bases for J; bases not matched to a gene: 0. The germline CDR1 and CDR2 sequences are MNHEY and SVGAGI. The chain's CDR3 is CARGQGTEAFF. The CDR3 region has the DNA TGTGCCAGGGGACAGGGCACTGAAGCTTTCTTT.

The chain couples TRBV6-5 to TRBJ1-5, with 9 bases aligning to TRBD1. The length of the CDR3 is 15 residues. Per the germline V gene, CDR1 is MNHEY and CDR2 is SVGAGI. After removal of 6 bases from V and 5 bases from J, the junction contained 8 bases not matched to a gene. CDR3 protein: CASRKSGDRDQPQHF. The CDR3 DNA is TGTGCCAGCAGGAAGAGCGGGGACAGGGATCAGCCCCAGCATTTT.

This clone has just one count. The chain employs TRBV15 and TRBJ1-4; possibly TRBD1 for D (5 bases). The V and J ends lost 4 bases and 7 bases respectively, with 10 bases between them. This CDR3 spans 13 amino acids. The germline V gene has CDR1 LNHNV and CDR2 YYDKDF (reference sequence). The CDR3 loop is CATSTTVSEKLFF. The CDR3 DNA reads TGTGCCACCAGCACGACAGTTAGTGAAAAACTGTTTTTT.

V usage is TRBV19 and J usage is TRBJ1-5; D is perhaps TRBD1 (5 bases). There are 15 residues in the CDR3. The V end lost 1 base, the J end lost 7 bases, and 14 bases lay between the germline ends. Germline V gene lookup returns CDR1 LNHDA and CDR2 SQIVND (reference sequence). CDR3: CASSIAPGGRQPQHF. In DNA form, the CDR3 reads TGTGCCAGTAGTATAGCCCCGGGGGGGAGGCAGCCCCAGCATTTT.

This clone was seen a few times. The chain employs TRBV6-2 or TRBV6-3 and TRBJ2-7; maybe TRBD1 (5 bases). The CDR3 covers 13 residues. V was shortened by 2 bases and J by 7 bases, with 12 bases between the two germline ends. Germline V gene data show CDR1 as MNHEY and CDR2 as SVGEGT. The CDR3 DNA reads as TGTGCCAGCAGTTACGGACATTTCTCGGAGCAGTACTTC. Translating gives CASSYGHFSEQYF.

The chain links TRBV7-7 to TRBJ2-5; TRBD2 matches at 7 bases. The CDR3 is 16 amino acids. The germline CDR1 and CDR2 sequences are SSHAT and FNYEAQ (reference sequence). Trimming at V came to 3 bases and at J to 5 bases, leaving 12 bases not matched to a gene. The CDR3 spells CASSLGRGRAWETQYF. For the CDR3, the DNA is TGTGCCAGCAGCTTGGGGCGTGGGAGGGCCTGGGAGACCCAGTACTTC.

V usage is TRBV24-1 and J usage is TRBJ2-5; 9 bases line up with TRBD1. The CDR3 has 15 residues. J was trimmed by 2 bases and V by 3 bases; bases with no gene match: 3. CDR1 and CDR2 (germline): KGHDR, SFDVKD. CDR3 loop: CATSDHRGRQETQYF. In nucleotides, the CDR3 is TGTGCCACCAGTGATCACAGGGGGCGGCAAGAGACCCAGTACTTC.